These T cell receptor beta chains were read from a single sample in a study of cytomegalovirus exposure and HLA in healthy donors. Produced via immunoSEQ multiplex PCR; TCRdb's table is partial and in-frame only. The data hold approximately 230,000 clones, with roughly 87% observed a single time. Sequences were obtained from PBMCs. Every receptor here comes from a man aged 18-30 years in good health and CMV-seropositive. Both conserved end residues are part of each CDR3. A D gene is named only where the DNA matches it firmly. Clone size is not always given. Where it is, it says once, few, many or a class for expanded clones.

size	V	J	D	length	DNA	CDR3
-	TRBV19	TRBJ1-5	TRBD1	16	TGTGCCAGTAAAAGGGCAGGGGGGAATAGCAATCAGCCCCAGCATTTT	CASKRAGGNSNQPQHF
-	TRBV5-5	TRBJ1-2	TRBD1	14	TGTGCCAGCAGCTTTATACAGGGGTGGTATGGCTACACCTTC	CASSFIQGWYGYTF
-	TRBV7-2	TRBJ1-5	-	16	TGTGCCAGCAGCTTATATTCGGACGGAAGCAATCAGCCCCAGCATTTT	CASSLYSDGSNQPQHF
-	TRBV27	TRBJ1-5	TRBD1	16	TGTGCCAGCAGTTTATGGGCAGGGGGGGTTCGTCAGCCCCAGCATTTT	CASSLWAGGVRQPQHF
-	TRBV30	TRBJ2-2	-	14	TGTGCCTGGAGTGGTTTGGCGAACACCGGGGAGCTGTTTTTT	CAWSGLANTGELFF
-	TRBV10-3	TRBJ2-5	-	15	TGTGCCATCTCCCCGGGGCGTACCCGTGGAGAGACCCAGTACTTC	CAISPGRTRGETQYF
-	TRBV11-2	TRBJ1-2	-	14	TGTGCCAGCAGCCAAAGGGCATATTCGGATGGCTACACCTTC	CASSQRAYSDGYTF
-	TRBV5-1	TRBJ1-1	-	15	TGCGCCAGCAGCCCCTACGGGGCGGCGAACACTGAAGCTTTCTTT	CASSPYGAANTEAFF
-	TRBV7-2	TRBJ2-7	-	14	TGTGCCAGCAGCCCAGGGGTGGCCAGGAACGAGCAGTACTTC	CASSPGVARNEQYF
-	TRBV30	TRBJ1-3	-	12	TGTGCCTGGAGTGTAGGAGTGGACACCATATATTTT	CAWSVGVDTIYF
once	TRBV27	TRBJ2-5	-	13	TGTGCCAGCAGAACGGGAGTCTCAGAGACCCAGTACTTC	CASRTGVSETQYF
-	TRBV25-1	TRBJ2-5	-	16	TGTGCCAGCAGTGCCTTACTTGGTGAGAGGGGAGAGACCCAGTACTTC	CASSALLGERGETQYF